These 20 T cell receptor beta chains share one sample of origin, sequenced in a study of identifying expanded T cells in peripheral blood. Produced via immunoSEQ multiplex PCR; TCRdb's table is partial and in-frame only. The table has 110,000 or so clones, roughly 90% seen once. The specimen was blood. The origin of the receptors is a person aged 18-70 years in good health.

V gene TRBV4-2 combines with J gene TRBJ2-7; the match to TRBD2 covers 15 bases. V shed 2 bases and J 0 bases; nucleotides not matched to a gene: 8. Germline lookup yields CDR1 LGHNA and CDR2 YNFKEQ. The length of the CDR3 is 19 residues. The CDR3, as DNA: TGTGCCAGCAGCCAAAGACGGACTAGCGGGGGGGAGAACTCCTACGAGCAGTACTTC. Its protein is CASSQRRTSGGENSYEQYF.

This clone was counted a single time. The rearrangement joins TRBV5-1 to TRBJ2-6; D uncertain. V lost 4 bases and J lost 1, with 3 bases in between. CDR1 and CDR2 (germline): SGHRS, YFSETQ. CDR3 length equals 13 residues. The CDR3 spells CASSDSGANVLTF. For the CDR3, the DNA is TGCGCCAGCAGCGATTCTGGGGCCAACGTCCTGACTTTC. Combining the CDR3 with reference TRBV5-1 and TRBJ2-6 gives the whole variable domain KAGVTQTPRYLIKTRGQQVTLSCSPISGHRSVSWYQQTPGQGLQFLFEYFSETQRNKGNFPGRFSGRQFSNSRSEMNVSTLELGDSALYLCASSDSGANVLTFGAGSRLTVL.

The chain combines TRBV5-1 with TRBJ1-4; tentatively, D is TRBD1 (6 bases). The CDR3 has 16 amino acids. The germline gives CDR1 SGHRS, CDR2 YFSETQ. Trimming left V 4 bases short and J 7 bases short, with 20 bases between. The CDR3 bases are TGCGCCAGCAGCCTCCAGCAGGGGCCGAGAGGTGAAAAACTGTTTTTT. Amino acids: CASSLQQGPRGEKLFF.

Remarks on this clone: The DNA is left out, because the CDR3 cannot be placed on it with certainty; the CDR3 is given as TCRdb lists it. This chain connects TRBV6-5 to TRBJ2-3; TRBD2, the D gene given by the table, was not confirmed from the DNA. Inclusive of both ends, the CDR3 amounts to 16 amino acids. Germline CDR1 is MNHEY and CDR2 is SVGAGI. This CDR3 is CASSSSEGGGRDTQYF.

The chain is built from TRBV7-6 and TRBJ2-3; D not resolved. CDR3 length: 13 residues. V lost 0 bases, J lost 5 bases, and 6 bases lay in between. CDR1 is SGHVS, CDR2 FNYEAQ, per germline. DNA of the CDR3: TGTGCCAGCAGCTTAGCCCCGGGAGATACGCAGTATTTT. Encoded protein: CASSLAPGDTQYF.

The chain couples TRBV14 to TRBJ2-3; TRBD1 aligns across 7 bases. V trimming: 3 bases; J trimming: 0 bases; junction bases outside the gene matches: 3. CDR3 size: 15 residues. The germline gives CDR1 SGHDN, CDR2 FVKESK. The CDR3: CASSHHRGSTDTQYF. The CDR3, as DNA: TGTGCCAGCAGCCACCACAGGGGCAGCACAGATACGCAGTATTTT.

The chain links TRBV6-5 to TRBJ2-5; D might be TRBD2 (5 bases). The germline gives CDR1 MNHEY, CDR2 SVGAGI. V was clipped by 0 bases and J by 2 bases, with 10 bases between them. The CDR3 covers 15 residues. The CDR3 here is CASSYSVGRQETQYF. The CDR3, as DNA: TGTGCCAGCAGTTACTCGGTGGGGAGACAAGAGACCCAGTACTTC.

The CDR3 region is CASSLDPVEGPYGYTF. The DNA of the CDR3 is TGTGCCAGCAGCTTGGACCCTGTGGAGGGGCCCTATGGCTACACCTTC. The chain couples TRBV5-6 to TRBJ1-2; a weak D match, TRBD1 (5 bases). Trimming stripped 0 bases from V and 4 bases from J, with 16 bases between. This CDR3 is 16 amino acids long. CDR1 and CDR2 from the germline V gene are SGHDT and YYEEEE.

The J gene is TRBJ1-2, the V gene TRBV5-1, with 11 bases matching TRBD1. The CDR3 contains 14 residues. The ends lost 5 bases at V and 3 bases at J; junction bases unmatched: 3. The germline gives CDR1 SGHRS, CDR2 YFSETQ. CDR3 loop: CASSRDRGDYGYTF. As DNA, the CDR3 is TGCGCCAGCAGTCGGGACAGGGGGGACTATGGCTACACCTTC.

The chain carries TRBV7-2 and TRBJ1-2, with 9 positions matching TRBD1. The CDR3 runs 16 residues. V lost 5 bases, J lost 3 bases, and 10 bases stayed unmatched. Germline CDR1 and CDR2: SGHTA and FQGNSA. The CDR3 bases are TGTGCCAGCAGCGCGCCACAGGGGGCTGGAGACTATGGCTACACCTTC. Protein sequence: CASSAPQGAGDYGYTF.

CDR3 loop: CASSIERETYNEQFF. The CDR3 DNA sequence: TGTGCCAGCAGTATAGAGAGGGAGACTTACAATGAGCAGTTCTTC. This chain uses TRBV27 with TRBJ2-1; D might be TRBD2 (5 bases). The germline V gene has CDR1 MNHEY and CDR2 SMNVEV (reference sequence). The CDR3 sequence is 15 residues long. V was shortened by 5 bases and J by 4 bases, with 15 bases between the two germline ends.

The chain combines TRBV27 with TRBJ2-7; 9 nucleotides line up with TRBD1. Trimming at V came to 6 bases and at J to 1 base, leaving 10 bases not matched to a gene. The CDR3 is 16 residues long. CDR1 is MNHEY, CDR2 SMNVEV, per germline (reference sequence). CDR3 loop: CASSWTGVSSSYEQYF. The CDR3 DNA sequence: TGTGCCAGCAGCTGGACAGGGGTTAGTTCGTCCTACGAGCAGTACTTC.

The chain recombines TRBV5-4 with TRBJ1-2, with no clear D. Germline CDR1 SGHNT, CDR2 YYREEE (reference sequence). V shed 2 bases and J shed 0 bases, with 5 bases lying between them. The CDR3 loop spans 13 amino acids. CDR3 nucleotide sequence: TGTGCCAGCAGCTTAACAGCTAACTATGGCTACACCTTC. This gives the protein CASSLTANYGYTF.

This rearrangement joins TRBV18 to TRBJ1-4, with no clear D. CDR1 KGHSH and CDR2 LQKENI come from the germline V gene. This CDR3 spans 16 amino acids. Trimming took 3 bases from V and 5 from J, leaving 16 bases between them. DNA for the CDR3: TGTGCCAGCTCACCCTCAACGCCTAGGGAAAATGAAAAACTGTTTTTT. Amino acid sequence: CASSPSTPRENEKLFF.

CDR3 bases: TGCAGTGCTAGCATCCTAGAGACCCAGTACTTC. Translation gives CSASILETQYF. This sequence joins TRBV20-1 and TRBJ2-5; D is ambiguous. The CDR3 runs 11 residues. Germline-derived CDR1 and CDR2 are DFQATT and SNEGSKA (reference sequence). Between the trimmed V and J ends, which lost 3 bases and 4 bases, there was a span of 6 bases.

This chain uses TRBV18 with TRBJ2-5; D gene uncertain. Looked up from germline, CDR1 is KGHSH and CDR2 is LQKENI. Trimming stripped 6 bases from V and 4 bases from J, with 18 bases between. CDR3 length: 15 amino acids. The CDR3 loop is CASSYGPTSGETQYF. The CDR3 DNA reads TGTGCCAGCTCCTACGGACCAACCTCGGGAGAGACCCAGTACTTC.

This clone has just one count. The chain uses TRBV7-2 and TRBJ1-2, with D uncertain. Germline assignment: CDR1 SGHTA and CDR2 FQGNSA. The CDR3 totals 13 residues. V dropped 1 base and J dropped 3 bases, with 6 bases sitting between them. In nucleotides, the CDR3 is TGTGCCAGCAGCTTAGACAGCCACTATGGCTACACCTTC. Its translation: CASSLDSHYGYTF.

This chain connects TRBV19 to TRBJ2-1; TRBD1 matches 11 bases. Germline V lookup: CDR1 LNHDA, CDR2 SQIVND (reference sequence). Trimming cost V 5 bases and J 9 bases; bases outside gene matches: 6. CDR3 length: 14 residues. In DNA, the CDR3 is TGTGCCAGTAGTGAAGGACAGGGGGCTTTTGAGCAGTTCTTC. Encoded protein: CASSEGQGAFEQFF.

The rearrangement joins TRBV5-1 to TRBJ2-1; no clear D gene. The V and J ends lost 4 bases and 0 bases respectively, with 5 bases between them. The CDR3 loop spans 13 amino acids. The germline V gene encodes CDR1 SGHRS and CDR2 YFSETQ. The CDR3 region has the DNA TGCGCCAGCAGCCGGAGCTCCTACAATGAGCAGTTCTTC. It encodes CASSRSSYNEQFF.

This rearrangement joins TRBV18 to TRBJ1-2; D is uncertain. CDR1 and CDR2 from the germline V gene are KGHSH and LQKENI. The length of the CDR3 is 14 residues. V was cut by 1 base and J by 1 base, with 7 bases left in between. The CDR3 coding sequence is TGTGCCAGCTCACCACGGGCAGATAACTATGGCTACACCTTC. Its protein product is CASSPRADNYGYTF.